These 28 T cell receptor beta chains were all obtained from the same sample, sequenced in a study of cytomegalovirus exposure and HLA in healthy donors (TCRdb year 2017). The receptor library was made with the immunoSEQ multiplex PCR assay. For the multiplex PCR, a mixture combining 60 forward primers for TCR Vbeta segments and 13 reverse primers for TCR Jbeta segments was used. Entries here come from immuneACCESS through TCRdb and include only in-frame sequences with V and J called. Some clones fail to appear in such tables; in the studies checked, an unresolved V gene covers under half of the shortfall, and the cause of the remainder is unknown. A total of roughly 180,000 clones appear in this sample, around 80% of them only once. The biggest ten clones account for just over 4.5% of the sample. Sequencing used PBMCs. The receptors were sampled from a woman aged 50 to 60 in good health and CMV-seropositive.

The genes are TRBV2 and TRBJ2-5; D is perhaps TRBD2 (6 bases). This CDR3 has 13 amino acids. Germline V gives CDR1 SNHLY, CDR2 FYNNEI. V lost 10 bases and J lost 4, with 16 bases in between. The CDR3 nucleotides read TGTGCCACCTCCGGACTGGGGGGAGAGACCCAGTACTTC. It is translated as CATSGLGGETQYF.

V gene TRBV9 combines with J gene TRBJ1-3; tentatively, D is TRBD1 (5 bases). The V end was cut by 4 bases, the J end by 4 bases, with 12 bases between. The CDR3 sequence is 14 residues long. CDR1 is SGDLS, CDR2 YYNGEE, per germline. DNA of the CDR3: TGTGCCAGCAGCAAAGTGGGGCTAGGAAACACCATATATTTT. Amino acids: CASSKVGLGNTIYF.

The chain recombines TRBV2 with TRBJ2-7; TRBD2 aligns across 8 bases. With 6 bases clipped from V and 2 bases from J, the junction kept 6 bases outside the gene matches. Looked up from germline, CDR1 is SNHLY and CDR2 is FYNNEI. The CDR3 contains 14 residues. In DNA form, the CDR3 reads TGTGCCAGCAGCGCTAGCGGGCCGACCTACGAGCAGTACTTC. Protein: CASSASGPTYEQYF.

The chain is built from TRBV4-3 and TRBJ2-7; possible D gene TRBD2, 6 bases. The CDR3 covers 15 residues. The V end lost 0 bases, the J end lost 7 bases, and 16 bases lay between the germline ends. CDR1 and CDR2 (germline): LGHNA, YSLEER. CDR3 sequence: CASSQDAGLSREQYF. The CDR3 region has the DNA TGCGCCAGCAGCCAAGACGCGGGGCTATCGAGGGAGCAGTACTTC.

The rearrangement links TRBV29-1 to TRBJ2-3; D not certain. Germline V gives CDR1 SQVTM, CDR2 ANQGSEA. The germline V and J ends were trimmed by 4 bases and 4 bases, with 12 bases remaining between them. The length of the CDR3 is 13 residues. The CDR3 protein is CSVGGSLADTQYF. The CDR3 DNA reads as TGCAGCGTTGGTGGTAGCCTGGCAGATACGCAGTATTTT.

The chain couples TRBV28 to TRBJ1-1, with unresolved D. Germline CDR1 reads MDHEN; CDR2 reads SYDVKM. The V end lost 7 bases, the J end lost 6 bases, and 9 bases lay between the germline ends. The CDR3 covers 11 residues. The CDR3 here is CASKVGAEAFF. CDR3 DNA: TGTGCCAGCAAGGTCGGGGCTGAAGCTTTCTTT. Based on the CDR3 plus reference TRBV28 and TRBJ1-1, the full variable domain is DVKVTQSSRYLVKRTGEKVFLECVQDMDHENMFWYRQDPGLGLRLIYFSYDVKMKEKGDIPEGYSVSREKKERFSLILESASTNQTSMYLCASKVGAEAFFGQGTRLTVV.

Worth noting for this clone: At one end, the junction sequence differs from germline, possibly due to a read error. The genes are TRBV7-9 and TRBJ2-1; D possibly corresponds to TRBD2 (8 bases). This CDR3 region has 12 residues. Per germline, CDR1 SEHNR and CDR2 FQNEAQ (reference sequence). CDR3 loop: CSSSLQGTRWIF. CDR3 sequence (DNA): TGTTCCAGCAGCTTACAGGGGACTAGGTGGATCTTC.

The chain uses TRBV5-1 and TRBJ1-1; D is perhaps TRBD1 (5 bases). CDR1 is SGHRS and CDR2 is YFSETQ in the germline V gene. V was cut by 4 bases and J by 7 bases, with 17 bases left in between. The CDR3 covers 14 residues. The CDR3 sequence: CASSLPGFGGEAFF. The DNA of the CDR3 is TGCGCCAGCAGCCTTCCAGGGTTCGGCGGTGAAGCTTTCTTT.

V and J are TRBV7-6 and TRBJ1-2, with TRBD1 as a possible D gene (5 bases). The V gene's germline CDR1 is SGHVS and CDR2 FNYEAQ. CDR3 size: 15 residues. V was pared by 0 bases and J by 3 bases, with 11 bases between. CDR3 protein: CASSLAGGIDYGYTF. CDR3 bases: TGTGCCAGCAGCTTAGCGGGGGGGATCGACTATGGCTACACCTTC.

This chain connects TRBV21-1 to TRBJ2-7; the table assigns TRBD1, which was not confirmed against the DNA. TRBV21-1 is given as a pseudogene. CDR3 length: 13 amino acids. DNA of the CDR3: TGTGCCAGCAGCAGCCAGGGCGCCCACGAGCAGTACTTC. The encoded protein is CASSSQGAHEQYF.

This chain connects TRBV5-1 to TRBJ2-7; TRBD1 aligns across 7 bases. The CDR3 runs to 15 residues. The V and J ends lost 1 base and 4 bases, in that order; junction bases with no gene match: 8. CDR1 is SGHRS and CDR2 is YFSETQ in the germline V gene. CDR3 DNA sequence: TGCGCCAGCAGCTTGTCCCCTGACAGGGAATACGAGCAGTACTTC. Translation: CASSLSPDREYEQYF.

CDR3 coding DNA: TGTGCCAGCAGCCACCGGCGGACAGGGCACAATGAGCAGTTCTTC. Translating it yields CASSHRRTGHNEQFF. The rearrangement links TRBV6-6 to TRBJ2-1; 8 nucleotides align to TRBD1. This CDR3 is built from 15 residues. The germline CDR1 and CDR2 sequences are MNHNY and SVGAGI (reference sequence). Germline trimming cut 6 bases from V and 5 bases from J; bases unmatched to any gene: 9.

As for this clone: A junction end diverges from the germline sequence, so it may reflect a read error. V usage is TRBV7-9 and J usage is TRBJ2-7; the match to TRBD2 covers 13 bases. The germline V gene has CDR1 SEHNR and CDR2 FQNEAQ (reference sequence). This CDR3 comprises 19 residues. In DNA, the CDR3 is TGTTCCAGCAGCCCAATTCCCGGGACTAGCGGGAAATCCTCCTACGAGCAGTACTTC. Amino acid sequence: CSSSPIPGTSGKSSYEQYF.

J is TRBJ1-1 and V is TRBV7-8, with 9 bases identical to TRBD1. Germline values: CDR1 SGHVS, CDR2 FQNEAQ. The CDR3 loop spans 14 amino acids. V lost 9 bases to trimming and J lost 4 bases; unmatched junction nucleotides: 9. The CDR3 region is CASYRGQGATEAFF. In DNA form, the CDR3 reads TGTGCCAGTTATAGGGGACAGGGAGCCACTGAAGCTTTCTTT.

The rearrangement links TRBV7-2 to TRBJ2-7; tentatively, D is TRBD1 (6 bases). The CDR3 has 14 residues. Germline CDR1 is SGHTA and CDR2 is FQGNSA. Trimming stripped 5 bases from V and 2 bases from J, with 13 bases between. CDR3 sequence reads: CASSPGHQTYEQYF. CDR3 DNA sequence: TGTGCCAGCAGCCCGGGACACCAAACCTACGAGCAGTACTTC.

This chain links TRBV28 with TRBJ2-7; no definite D call. The CDR3 spans 12 residues. With 6 bases removed from V and 2 bases from J, the gap between germline ends came to 8 bases. CDR1 and CDR2 from the germline V gene are MDHEN and SYDVKM. The DNA of the CDR3 is TGTGCCAGCAGGAGGATCGCCTACGAGCAGTACTTC. Translating it yields CASRRIAYEQYF. The whole variable domain, remainder taken from reference TRBV28 and TRBJ2-7, is DVKVTQSSRYLVKRTGEKVFLECVQDMDHENMFWYRQDPGLGLRLIYFSYDVKMKEKGDIPEGYSVSREKKERFSLILESASTNQTSMYLCASRRIAYEQYFGPGTRLTVT.

CDR3 sequence reads: CASSLARGGETQYF. CDR3 nucleotide sequence: TGTGCCAGCAGCTTAGCCAGGGGCGGGGAGACCCAGTACTTC. The chain joins TRBV7-8 to TRBJ2-5; maybe TRBD1 (6 bases). This CDR3 is 14 amino acids long. CDR1 is SGHVS and CDR2 is FQNEAQ in the germline V gene. Deletions cut 0 bases from V and 5 bases from J, with 10 bases between.

This sequence joins TRBV27 and TRBJ1-4, with TRBD1 identical over 8 bases. Germline V CDR1 and CDR2: MNHEY, SMNVEV (reference sequence). The CDR3 has 15 amino acids. The trim removed 5 bases at V and 2 bases at J, leaving 4 bases unmatched. The CDR3 coding sequence is TGTGCCAGCAGTGTCCGACAGGGGACTAATGAAAAACTGTTTTTT. The encoded protein is CASSVRQGTNEKLFF.

The chain is built from TRBV6-5 and TRBJ2-1; 8 bases are a match to TRBD2. J lost 1 base, V lost 7 bases, and 6 bases had no gene match. Per the germline V gene, CDR1 is MNHEY and CDR2 is SVGAGI. This CDR3 is built from 15 residues. The CDR3 sequence: CASTDRGGSYNEQFF. DNA for the CDR3: TGTGCCAGCACTGACCGGGGGGGTTCCTACAATGAGCAGTTCTTC.

The J gene is TRBJ1-1, the V gene TRBV7-6; 7 nucleotides match TRBD1. CDR3 length: 16 amino acids. The germline gives CDR1 SGHVS, CDR2 FNYEAQ. The ends lost 5 bases at V and 1 base at J; junction bases unmatched: 10. CDR3 nucleotide sequence: TGTGCCAGCAGCCCCCTGGTGGCAGGGGGGAACACTGAAGCTTTCTTT. It encodes CASSPLVAGGNTEAFF.

The rearrangement uses TRBV28 and TRBJ2-1; a possible D gene is TRBD2 (6 bases). The CDR3 is 17 amino acids. V lost 2 bases to trimming and J lost 5 bases, with 19 bases between them. Per the germline V gene, CDR1 is MDHEN and CDR2 is SYDVKM. The CDR3 here is CASSLPLLKRVNNEQFF. As DNA, the CDR3 is TGTGCCAGCAGTTTACCCCTTTTGAAGCGGGTCAACAATGAGCAGTTCTTC.

V and J are TRBV20-1 and TRBJ2-1; unclear D gene. The CDR3 spans 9 residues. The germline V gene has CDR1 DFQATT and CDR2 SNEGSKA (reference sequence). V was trimmed by 7 bases and J by 8 bases, leaving 6 bases between them. The chain's CDR3 is CSVADEQFF. In DNA, the CDR3 is TGCAGTGTAGCAGATGAGCAGTTCTTC.

The V gene is TRBV19, the J gene TRBJ1-5, with D uncertain. V was shortened by 1 base and J by 7 bases, with 5 bases between the two germline ends. The CDR3 loop spans 12 amino acids. Germline CDR1 reads LNHDA; CDR2 reads SQIVND (reference sequence). Here the CDR3 reads CASSIAQQPQHF. The CDR3 coding sequence is TGTGCCAGTAGTATAGCCCAGCAGCCCCAGCATTTT.

The chain is built from TRBV6-1 and TRBJ2-7; D call uncertain. Trimming removed 11 bases at V and 3 bases at J, with 17 bases between. The CDR3 contains 13 residues. In germline, CDR1 is MNHNS, CDR2 SASEGT. The CDR3 coding sequence is TGTGCCTCCGTGTTAGAATTTAGCTACGAGCAGTACTTC. This gives the protein CASVLEFSYEQYF.

The genes are TRBV19 and TRBJ2-5, with 7 bases that match TRBD2. The CDR3 spans 15 residues. The V and J ends lost 3 bases and 4 bases, in that order; junction bases with no gene match: 8. In germline, CDR1 is LNHDA, CDR2 SQIVND (reference sequence). CDR3 nucleotides: TGTGCCAGTAGTATCGGTGCGGGAGTCGGAGAGACCCAGTACTTC. Protein: CASSIGAGVGETQYF.

This chain uses TRBV2 with TRBJ2-7, with 10 positions matching TRBD2. Germline V gene lookup returns CDR1 SNHLY and CDR2 FYNNEI. The CDR3 runs 18 residues. The ends lost 4 bases at V and 6 bases at J; junction bases unmatched: 18. CDR3 region: CASSVWRLAGAKVGEQYF. The CDR3, as DNA: TGTGCCAGCAGTGTGTGGCGTCTAGCGGGAGCAAAAGTGGGCGAGCAGTACTTC.

The chain combines TRBV5-1 with TRBJ1-1; D gene uncertain. This CDR3 comprises 14 residues. The germline gives CDR1 SGHRS, CDR2 YFSETQ. Trimming removed 4 bases from V and 0 bases from J, with 10 bases in between. Here the CDR3 reads CASSHEGMNTEAFF. CDR3 nucleotide sequence: TGCGCCAGCAGCCATGAGGGCATGAACACTGAAGCTTTCTTT.

This clone was observed a few times. This sequence joins TRBV5-1 and TRBJ1-2; possibly TRBD1 for D (5 bases). The CDR3 is 11 residues long. Germline loops: CDR1 SGHRS, CDR2 YFSETQ. Trimming left V 0 bases short and J 14 bases short, with 11 bases between. The DNA of the CDR3 is TGCGCCAGCAGCTTGGAGAGTAGGACAACCTTC. This encodes CASSLESRTTF.